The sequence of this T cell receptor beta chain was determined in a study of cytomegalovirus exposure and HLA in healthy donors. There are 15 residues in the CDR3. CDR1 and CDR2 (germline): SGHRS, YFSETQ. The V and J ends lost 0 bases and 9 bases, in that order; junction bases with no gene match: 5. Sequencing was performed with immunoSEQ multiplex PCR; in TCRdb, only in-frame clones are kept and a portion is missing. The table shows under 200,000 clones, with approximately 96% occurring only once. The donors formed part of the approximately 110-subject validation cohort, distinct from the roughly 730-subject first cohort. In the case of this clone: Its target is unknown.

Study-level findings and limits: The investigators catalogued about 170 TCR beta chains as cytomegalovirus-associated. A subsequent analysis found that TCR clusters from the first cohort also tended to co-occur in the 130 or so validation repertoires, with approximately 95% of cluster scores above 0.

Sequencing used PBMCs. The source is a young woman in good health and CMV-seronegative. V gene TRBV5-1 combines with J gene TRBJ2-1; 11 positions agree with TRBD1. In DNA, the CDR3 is TGCGCCAGCAGCTTGGAGGGACAGGGGGGAGTTGAGCAGTTCTTC. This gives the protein CASSLEGQGGVEQFF.